Shown below are 14 T cell receptor beta chains from a single sample sequenced in a study of T cell responses to AZD1222 COVID-19 vaccine. Only in-frame clones appear in the TCRdb table, and some are missing; sequencing was by immunoSEQ multiplex PCR. The sample contains 50,000 or so clones, over 70% of which appear only once. Here the sequenced sample was peripheral blood, taken 28 days after the second AZD1222 dose. The receptors were sampled from an adult who received the AZD1222 COVID-19 vaccine.

The chain combines TRBV18 with TRBJ1-4; the D gene is possibly TRBD1 (6 bases). CDR1 KGHSH and CDR2 LQKENI come from the germline V gene. V was clipped by 2 bases and J by 5 bases, with 12 bases between them. This CDR3 region has 15 residues. In DNA form, the CDR3 reads TGTGCCAGCTCACCAAGGGGGTCAGAGAATGAAAAACTGTTTTTT. Amino acid sequence: CASSPRGSENEKLFF.

The rearrangement uses TRBV4-1 and TRBJ1-2; D gene unclear. V lost 1 base and J lost 3, with 15 bases in between. There are 16 residues in the CDR3. Germline loops: CDR1 MGHRA, CDR2 YSYEKL. The DNA of the CDR3 is TGCGCCAGCAGCCAAGCGAGCGCTACTTTCGACTATGGCTACACCTTC. Protein product: CASSQASATFDYGYTF.

Only one count was recorded for this clone. V usage is TRBV24-1 and J usage is TRBJ1-3, with D possibly TRBD1 on 6 matching bases. CDR1 is KGHDR and CDR2 is SFDVKD in the germline V gene. V gave up 3 bases and J gave up 2 bases, with 7 bases separating them. CDR3 length: 14 residues. CDR3 amino acids: CATSDTGTGNTIYF. The CDR3 region has the DNA TGTGCCACCAGTGATACAGGGACTGGAAACACCATATATTTT.

CDR3 in DNA: TGTGCCAGTAGTATAGGTCGGCAGGGGAGGCCGGGTGAGCAGTTCTTC. Its protein product is CASSIGRQGRPGEQFF. This chain uses TRBV19 with TRBJ2-1; D possibly matches TRBD1 or TRBD2 (6 bases each). CDR3 length: 16 residues. V was pared by 1 base and J by 9 bases, with 19 bases between. Germline V gives CDR1 LNHDA, CDR2 SQIVND (reference sequence).

CDR3 protein: CASEGGSSGNTIYF. The CDR3 DNA follows: TGTGCCAGCGAGGGGGGGAGCTCTGGAAACACCATATATTTT. V is TRBV27 and J is TRBJ1-3; D may be TRBD1 (6 bases). Per the germline V gene, CDR1 is MNHEY and CDR2 is SMNVEV (reference sequence). The V and J ends lost 8 bases and 0 bases respectively, with 11 bases between them. The CDR3 runs to 14 residues.

This clone came up once. The chain uses TRBV5-5 and TRBJ1-1; D might be TRBD1 (5 bases). V was cut by 5 bases and J by 0 bases, with 23 bases left in between. In germline, CDR1 is SGHKS, CDR2 YYEKEE (reference sequence). This CDR3 has 18 amino acids. The CDR3 DNA is TGTGCCAGCAGTAAGATCTACCGGGACCGTGTCCTGAACACTGAAGCTTTCTTT. This codes for CASSKIYRDRVLNTEAFF.

The chain couples TRBV7-2 to TRBJ2-6, with D possibly matching TRBD1 (7 bases). Germline CDR1 is SGHTA and CDR2 is FQGNSA. The CDR3 has 18 amino acids. V lost 7 bases, J lost 0 bases, and 19 bases lay in between. CDR3 in DNA: TGTGCCAGCAACGCGGGACAGAGTCCGAGCTCTGGGGCCAACGTCCTGACTTTC. The encoded protein is CASNAGQSPSSGANVLTF.

The chain employs TRBV19 and TRBJ1-5; D unclear. The V gene's germline CDR1 is LNHDA and CDR2 SQIVND (reference sequence). The CDR3 covers 13 residues. V gave up 3 bases and J gave up 4 bases, with 7 bases separating them. CDR3 protein: CASSIMGNQPQHF. The CDR3 coding sequence is TGTGCCAGTAGTATTATGGGGAATCAGCCCCAGCATTTT.

The rearrangement links TRBV10-3 to TRBJ2-7; the D gene is possibly TRBD2 (6 bases). V lost 7 bases to trimming and J lost 2 bases, with 12 bases between them. Germline CDR1 and CDR2: ENHRY and SYGVKD. The CDR3 spans 13 residues. CDR3 sequence: CAINPGDAYEQYF. As DNA, the CDR3 is TGTGCCATCAATCCGGGGGACGCCTACGAGCAGTACTTC.

This clone was detected only a few times. The chain joins TRBV28 to TRBJ1-2; unclear D gene. The CDR3 is 11 residues long. The V end was cut by 4 bases, the J end by 7 bases, with 7 bases between. From germline, CDR1 is MDHEN and CDR2 SYDVKM. CDR3 DNA sequence: TGTGCCAGCAGTTCCAAGATTGGCTACACCTTC. This sequence encodes CASSSKIGYTF.

The chain joins TRBV6-6 to TRBJ2-3, with no clear D. Germline CDR1 reads MNHNY; CDR2 reads SVGAGI (reference sequence). Trimming shortened V by 2 bases and J by 3 bases, and 9 bases separated the two germline ends. CDR3 length: 14 residues. CDR3 nucleotides: TGTGCCAGCAGTTACGGGCAGTCGACAGATACGCAGTATTTT. As protein: CASSYGQSTDTQYF.

V is TRBV28 and J is TRBJ1-2, with a weak D call TRBD1 (6 bases). This CDR3 is built from 12 residues. The germline V gene encodes CDR1 MDHEN and CDR2 SYDVKM. V dropped 3 bases and J dropped 7 bases, with 9 bases sitting between them. CDR3 nucleotides: TGTGCCAGCAGTTTTAGGGGGGCTGGCTACACCTTC. It specifies CASSFRGAGYTF.

A word on this clone: One end of the junction varies from germline; a read error may be responsible. The rearrangement links TRBV12-3 or TRBV12-4 to TRBJ1-1, with TRBD1 as a possible D gene (5 bases). The CDR3 totals 12 residues. This CDR3 reads CASSLARWDWLF. CDR3 nucleotide sequence: TGTGCCAGCAGTTTAGCGCGGTGGGACTGGTTATTT.

V is TRBV3-1 (or the pseudogene TRBV3-2) and J is TRBJ1-6; TRBD1 aligns across 8 bases. Trimming cost V 4 bases and J 7 bases; bases outside gene matches: 3. Germline values: CDR1 LGHDT, CDR2 YNNKEL (reference sequence). The CDR3 loop spans 14 amino acids. The CDR3, as DNA: TGTGCCAGCAGCCTTGGACAGGGCAATTCACCCCTCCACTTT. Encoded protein: CASSLGQGNSPLHF.